Listed here is a single T cell receptor (beta chain). This sample was taken from a study of cytomegalovirus exposure and HLA in healthy donors. V was clipped by 6 bases and J by 4 bases, with 7 bases between them. The V gene's germline CDR1 is LNHDA and CDR2 SQIVND (reference sequence). This CDR3 has 12 amino acids. The study ran its PCR with 60 Vbeta and 13 Jbeta primers. Sequencing used immunoSEQ multiplex PCR; TCRdb keeps in-frame clones, though not all of them. Here the sample table reports 150,000 or so clones. The source material was PBMCs. The receptor was isolated from a man aged 30-40 years in good health and CMV-seronegative. The chain employs TRBV19 and TRBJ2-4; D might be TRBD1 (6 bases). CDR3 amino acids: CASRGQKNIQYF. As DNA, the CDR3 is TGTGCCAGTAGAGGACAGAAAAACATTCAGTACTTC.